This T cell receptor (beta chain) was recorded in a study of blood T cells in healthy people across ages. Findings and limits, study-wide: The donors' CMV status was not determined, possibly confounding changes in expanded clonotypes. The fall in TCR beta diversity per million T cells was roughly linear with age. Naive CD4+ cells and diversity were both higher in long-lived donors than in aged donors.

This CDR3 region has 13 residues. Germline V gene data show CDR1 as GTSNPN and CDR2 as SVGIG (reference sequence). Trimming stripped 1 base from V and 5 bases from J, with 11 bases between. About this clonotype: As yet, its antigen is unknown.

A J-beta primer mix and a sample-barcoded 5' primer were used in a second PCR of about 7 to 12 cycles. TCRdb redid the calling of the 5' RACE reads with MiXCR, one entry per CDR3 protein. Of fewer than 700,000 distinct CDR3 sequences in the sample, around half were seen once. Healthy Caucasian individuals from Russia aged roughly 6 to 90 served as donors. Source material: blood. The chain carries TRBV30 and TRBJ2-5; no clear D. This clonotype was sampled from a man aged 80 or over in good health. CDR3 protein: CAWSGRLGETQYF. CDR3 in DNA: TGTGCCTGGAGTGGCCGGCTGGGGGAGACCCAGTACTTC.